These 14 T cell receptor delta chains were all obtained from the same sample, sequenced in a study of Vδ1+ human thymocytes. Findings and caveats of the study: Thymic TRG and TRD repertoires appeared highly polyclonal, with Gaussian CDR3 length distributions.

The antigens for these receptors are not known. Extracted RNA was reverse transcribed into cDNA. The CDR3 regions were amplified by multiplex PCR from V-gene primers to a constant-region primer. TCRdb re-called clones from the multiplex PCR reads using CATT. This sample has about 27,000 delta-chain clones; roughly 6.7% occur once, and the top ten carry roughly 0.9%. Sequencing input: Vdelta1+ gamma-delta thymocytes from the thymus. Subset described: FACS-sorted CD3+ TCRalphabeta- TCRVdelta1+ TCRVdelta2- thymocytes. These receptor sequences come from a girl younger than two who had congenital heart surgery.

This clone was observed a handful of times. The V gene is TRDV1, the J gene TRDJ1; 12 nucleotides line up with TRDD3. CDR1 and CDR2 (germline): TSWWSYY, QGS. Losses at the gene ends were 6 bases for V and 1 base for J; bases not matched to a gene: 15. The length of the CDR3 is 19 residues. CDR3 sequence: CALGSPGWGIRVVTDKLIF. The CDR3 bases are TGTGCTCTTGGTAGCCCCGGCTGGGGGATACGCGTAGTCACCGATAAACTCATCTTT.

In its sample, this clone was seen a few times. The V gene is TRDV1, the J gene TRDJ1; D is unclear. The ends were cut back, 4 bases at V and 0 bases at J, with 21 bases in the middle. Germline V gene lookup returns CDR1 TSWWSYY and CDR2 QGS. The CDR3 is 18 amino acids. In DNA, the CDR3 is TGTGCTCTTGGGGCCTCCTTACTGAAGACTTACGACACCGATAAACTCATCTTT. This sequence encodes CALGASLLKTYDTDKLIF.

This clone has a handful of counts. The rearrangement links TRDV1 to TRDJ1, with D tentatively TRDD2 or TRDD3 (6 bases each). Trimming left V 2 bases short and J 0 bases short, with 31 bases between. This CDR3 comprises 22 residues. CDR1 is TSWWSYY, CDR2 QGS, per germline. In nucleotides, the CDR3 is TGTGCTCTTGGGGAAAACTCTACTCCTAACTGGGTCCTACCGACGTACACCGATAAACTCATCTTT. This codes for CALGENSTPNWVLPTYTDKLIF.

This clone came up a few times. V usage is TRDV1 and J usage is TRDJ1; 9 bases fit TRDD3. Per germline, CDR1 TSWWSYY and CDR2 QGS. Trimming cost V 2 bases and J 0 bases; bases outside gene matches: 16. The CDR3 loop spans 20 amino acids. The CDR3 sequence is CALGEGLLPTGGLYTDKLIF. The DNA for the CDR3 is TGTGCTCTTGGGGAAGGCCTTCTCCCTACTGGGGGACTTTACACCGATAAACTCATCTTT.

This clone was seen only a few times. This chain uses TRDV1 with TRDJ1, with TRDD3 matching 12 bases. Germline CDR1 TSWWSYY, CDR2 QGS. V shed 0 bases, J shed 9 bases, and the junction held 11 bases outside the gene matches. This CDR3 comprises 17 residues. The chain's CDR3 is CALGELEGTGGYNELIF. DNA of the CDR3: TGTGCTCTTGGGGAACTTGAGGGTACTGGGGGATACAACGAACTCATCTTT.

A few counts support this clone. V and J are TRDV1 and TRDJ1; the match to TRDD3 covers 12 bases. Germline V gene data show CDR1 as TSWWSYY and CDR2 as QGS. This CDR3 has 21 residues. V lost 2 bases to trimming and J lost 3 bases; unmatched junction nucleotides: 19. In nucleotides, the CDR3 is TGTGCTCTTGGGGAATGTCCTACCCAGCCGTACTGGGGGATACATGCCGATAAACTCATCTTT. Amino acid sequence: CALGECPTQPYWGIHADKLIF.

This clone was seen more than once but under ten times. The chain carries TRDV1 and TRDJ1, with 9 bases that match TRDD3. The V segment lost 1 base and the J segment 2 bases; nucleotides outside the gene matches: 29. Germline V lookup: CDR1 TSWWSYY, CDR2 QGS. This CDR3 is 24 amino acids long. DNA of the CDR3: TGTGCTCTTGGGGAACCTCCTCCCCTCCTACGACACAAACTGGGGGAAGGAGGAACCGATAAACTCATCTTT. It encodes CALGEPPPLLRHKLGEGGTDKLIF.

The chain combines TRDV1 with TRDJ1; D is possibly TRDD3 (7 bases). V shed 2 bases and J shed 3 bases, with 25 bases lying between them. The CDR3 length is 19 residues. From germline, CDR1 is TSWWSYY and CDR2 QGS. CDR3 sequence (DNA): TGTGCTCTTGGGGAATACTCCTACGGCCGACTGGGGTATGCCGATAAACTCATCTTT. Translated, it gives CALGEYSYGRLGYADKLIF.

This chain links TRDV1 with TRDJ1; D ambiguous. The CDR3 is made up of 15 amino acids. Trimming pared 6 bases from V and 0 bases from J, leaving 14 bases between. Germline values: CDR1 TSWWSYY, CDR2 QGS. CDR3 bases: TGTGCTCTTGGCCTAAAATCCTTTTACACCGATAAACTCATCTTT. It encodes CALGLKSFYTDKLIF.

This clone was detected a few times. The gene calls are TRDV1 and TRDJ1, with 8 bases that match TRDD3. The CDR3 runs 22 residues. V was clipped by 1 base and J by 1 base; unmatched bases: 23. Germline-derived CDR1 and CDR2 are TSWWSYY and QGS. This chain's CDR3 is CALGEHAFLTLLGVLGTDKLIF. CDR3 DNA: TGTGCTCTTGGGGAACATGCATTCCTAACTTTACTGGGGGTCCTCGGCACCGATAAACTCATCTTT.

About this clone: Sequence at one end of the junction differs from germline and may be a read error. Other nucleotide sequences from this sample produce the same CDR3. This chain uses TRDV1 with TRDJ1; 10 bases fit TRDD3. CDR1 is TSWWSYY, CDR2 QGS, per germline. The CDR3 length is 17 residues. The CDR3: CALGELKPTLGDSRLIF. In nucleotides, the CDR3 is TGCGCTCTTGGGGAACTAAAACCTACACTGGGGGATTCGAGACTCATCTTT.

This clone has only a few counts. The chain carries TRDV1 and TRDJ1, with D possibly being TRDD2 (5 bases). The germline gives CDR1 TSWWSYY, CDR2 QGS. CDR3 length: 21 amino acids. Trimming took off 0 bases at V and 0 bases at J, with 26 bases between the two ends. CDR3 sequence: CALGELGPYGRPPRYTDKLIF. The CDR3 DNA reads as TGTGCTCTTGGGGAACTCGGGCCCTACGGTCGTCCCCCGCGGTACACCGATAAACTCATCTTT.

The gene calls are TRDV1 and TRDJ1; possibly TRDD2 or TRDD3 for D (7 bases each). V was clipped by 6 bases and J by 3 bases, with 35 bases between them. The CDR3 runs 21 residues. The germline gives CDR1 TSWWSYY, CDR2 QGS. CDR3 bases: TGTGCTCTTGGTTGTATTTCCTACAAGCAGTACTGGGGTGATAGTCCCGATAAACTCATCTTT. As protein: CALGCISYKQYWGDSPDKLIF.

The chain uses TRDV1 and TRDJ1; tentative D call: TRDD3 (6 bases). No J segment appears in TCRdb, so it was assigned here by matching the sequence to germline. V was trimmed by 6 bases and J by 1 base, leaving 30 bases between them. CDR1 and CDR2 from the germline V gene are TSWWSYY and QGS. The CDR3 is 20 amino acids. The CDR3 bases are TGTGCTCTTGGCCCCCCCCCGGGGGAGATACAGTCCGGAGGCACCGATAAACTCATCTTT. This codes for CALGPPPGEIQSGGTDKLIF.